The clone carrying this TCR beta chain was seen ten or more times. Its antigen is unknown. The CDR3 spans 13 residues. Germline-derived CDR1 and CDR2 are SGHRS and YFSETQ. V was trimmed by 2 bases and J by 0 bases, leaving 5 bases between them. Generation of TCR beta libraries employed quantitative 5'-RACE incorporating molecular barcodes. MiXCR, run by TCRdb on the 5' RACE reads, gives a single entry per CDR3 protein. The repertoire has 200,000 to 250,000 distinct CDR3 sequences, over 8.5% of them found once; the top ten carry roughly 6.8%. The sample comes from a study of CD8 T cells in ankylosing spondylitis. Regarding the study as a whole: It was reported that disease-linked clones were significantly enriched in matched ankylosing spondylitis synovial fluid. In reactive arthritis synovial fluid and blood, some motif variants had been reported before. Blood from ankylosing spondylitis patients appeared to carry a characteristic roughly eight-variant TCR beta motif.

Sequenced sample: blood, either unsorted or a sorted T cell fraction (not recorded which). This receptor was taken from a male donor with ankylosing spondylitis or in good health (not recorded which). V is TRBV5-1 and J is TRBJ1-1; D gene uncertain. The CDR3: CASSFGLNTEAFF. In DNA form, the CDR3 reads TGCGCCAGCAGCTTCGGGTTGAACACTGAAGCTTTCTTT.